Described below is a single TCR beta chain sequence and its context. Its antigen is not identified. V dropped 4 bases and J dropped 9; count of bases not matched to a gene: 10. This CDR3 is 15 amino acids long. Germline CDR1 and CDR2: SGHNT and YYREEE (reference sequence). This sample was included in a study of CD8+ T cells in alopecia areata. Points from the study as a whole: There was only one nonresponder, so it was unclear how baseline CD8+ expansion relates to response.

Sequencing templates came from extracted RNA that was reverse transcribed into cDNA. Clones were sequenced by immunoSEQ multiplex PCR, and TCRdb holds only the in-frame ones, with some missing. The sample consists of 200,000 to 250,000 clones, over 60% of them appearing once. Treatment defined: oral pan-JAK inhibitor, 5-10 mg twice daily. In alopecia areata patients, both lesional scalp punch biopsies and peripheral blood were collected. The TCR comes from a human donor with alopecia areata. This chain joins TRBV5-4 and TRBJ2-4; 10 nucleotides match TRBD1. The source material was CD4+ T cells sorted from blood, sampled at week 4, from a patient treated with tofacitinib. CDR3 nucleotide sequence: TGTGCCAGCAGCGAGACCGGGACAGGGGTTGGCATTCAGTACTTC. Its protein is CASSETGTGVGIQYF.